This T cell receptor beta chain stems from a study of OX40 agonist ivuxolimab in advanced cancers. Produced via immunoSEQ multiplex PCR; TCRdb's table is partial and in-frame only. The sample lists fewer than 140,000 clones; less than 95% were seen once. The sequences come from CD4+ or CD8+ T cells sorted from blood, collected in a trial of the OX40 agonist ivuxolimab. This clonotype originated in an adult with an advanced solid tumor such as melanoma, head and neck, liver or kidney cancer.

In DNA, the CDR3 is TGTGCCAGCAGGGGGAGAGGGGACAACTTTAACCCTACGGCCCATACCGAGCAGTACTTC. The encoded protein is CASRGRGDNFNPTAHTEQYF. The chain is built from TRBV2 and TRBJ2-7; tentatively, D is TRBD1 (6 bases). CDR1 SNHLY and CDR2 FYNNEI come from the germline V gene. CDR3 size: 20 residues. V gave up 6 bases and J gave up 6 bases, with 36 bases separating them.